These T cell receptor beta chains were read from a single sample in a study of blood T cell repertoires in COVID-19. Some clones are missing from TCRdb's copy, which holds only in-frame ones; the method was immunoSEQ multiplex PCR. The sample includes 150,000 or so clones, 81% of them seen just once. The sample comprised PBMCs or T cells enriched from blood (not recorded which). The source is a woman between 35 and 50 years old with acute COVID-19. CDR3s include the opening cysteine and the closing phenylalanine or tryptophan. The D gene is left open where the match is weak. The size entry is marked missing in some rows and otherwise reads once, few, many or a size class.

V	size	J	D	DNA	CDR3
TRBV28	NA	TRBJ2-1	TRBD2	TGTGCCAGCAGTATACTAGCGGGAGGGCACGGTGAGCAGTTCTTC	CASSILAGGHGEQFF
TRBV15	NA	TRBJ2-5	NA	TGTGCCACCAGCAGCCATGGGGGGGCCCAAGAGACCCAGTACTTC	CATSSHGGAQETQYF
TRBV5-1	NA	TRBJ2-1	TRBD2	TGCGCCAGCAGCTTGGAAAGGGGCGGGAGCCTTTACAATGAGCAGTTCTTC	CASSLERGGSLYNEQFF
TRBV15	NA	TRBJ2-3	TRBD2	TGTGCCACCAGCAGAGGGGGGGGGAACACAGATACGCAGTATTTT	CATSRGGGNTDTQYF
TRBV18	NA	TRBJ1-3	NA	TGTGCCAGCTCACCGGACAGAAACACCATATATTTT	CASSPDRNTIYF
TRBV18	NA	TRBJ2-7	TRBD2	TGTGCCAGCTCGCTGCACGGCGGGAGTGCTTACGAGCAGTACTTC	CASSLHGGSAYEQYF
TRBV7-3	once	TRBJ2-1	TRBD2	TGTGCCAGCAGCTCGACCGGGACTAGCGGGAGCAGATACAATGAGCAGTTCTTC	CASSSTGTSGSRYNEQFF
TRBV19	NA	TRBJ1-6	NA	TGTGCCAGTAGTATAACAAACGCCGGGAATTCACCCCTCCACTTT	CASSITNAGNSPLHF
TRBV2	NA	TRBJ2-7	TRBD1	TGTGCCAGCAGTCCTGGGGCGGACAGGGCTGTCTCCTACGAGCAGTACTTC	CASSPGADRAVSYEQYF
TRBV5-1	few	TRBJ2-7	NA	TGCGCCAGCAGCCCCCCCTCGGACGAGCAGTACTTC	CASSPPSDEQYF
TRBV27	NA	TRBJ1-5	TRBD1	TGTGCCAGCAGTTTAACCGCTAGGACAGGGGGCGGTGGAAATCAGCCCCAGCATTTT	CASSLTARTGGGGNQPQHF
TRBV2	NA	TRBJ1-1	TRBD1	TGTGCCAGCAAGACAGGGCGGGTTGAAGCTTTCTTT	CASKTGRVEAFF
TRBV18	NA	TRBJ2-1	TRBD2	TGTGCCAGCTCACCACCGATTAGCGGGAAAGGAAATGAGCAGTTCTTC	CASSPPISGKGNEQFF
TRBV27	NA	TRBJ1-1	NA	TGTGCCAGCAGTTTTTCACCCGGTCGGAACACTGAAGCTTTCTTT	CASSFSPGRNTEAFF
TRBV5-6	NA	TRBJ1-3	NA	TGTGCCAGCAGCCCGCTTGGGGGGTCGCGCTCTGGAAACACCATATATTTT	CASSPLGGSRSGNTIYF
TRBV5-6	NA	TRBJ2-3	TRBD1	TGTGCCAGCAGCTTGGCACTCGACGGACAGGGAATGGGGACAGATACGCAGTATTTT	CASSLALDGQGMGTDTQYF
TRBV27	NA	TRBJ2-2	TRBD2	TGTGCCAGCAGTTTATCGAGGGGTAGCGGGAGTGGGGAGCTGTTTTTT	CASSLSRGSGSGELFF
TRBV19	NA	TRBJ1-5	NA	TGTGCCAGTAGTATAGGCCAGGGTAGCAATCAGCCCCAGCATTTT	CASSIGQGSNQPQHF
TRBV3-1/TRBV3-2	NA	TRBJ1-4	TRBD1	TGTGCCAGCAGCCAAGTCACAGGGGAACTGTTTTTT	CASSQVTGELFF
TRBV27	NA	TRBJ1-2	NA	TGTGCCAGCAGTTCTCCCGACAGGAAGGATCCCTATGGCTACACCTTC	CASSSPDRKDPYGYTF
TRBV11-2	NA	TRBJ1-1	TRBD1	TGTGCCAGCAGCTCTTTGGGGCAGGGGGTACCTGGGACTGAAGCTTTCTTT	CASSSLGQGVPGTEAFF
TRBV7-2	NA	TRBJ2-1	TRBD2	TGTGCCAGCAGCTTAGTCGGGACTAGCGGGAGGAAGGATGAGCAGTTCTTC	CASSLVGTSGRKDEQFF
TRBV2	NA	TRBJ2-1	NA	TGTGCCAGCAGAGGCCGGGACTCCCCCCGATACAATGAGCAGTTCTTC	CASRGRDSPRYNEQFF
TRBV7-8	NA	TRBJ1-6	TRBD1	TGTGCCAGCAGCAAACCTATGGTGGGACAGGTGAATTCACCCCTCCACTTT	CASSKPMVGQVNSPLHF
TRBV9	NA	TRBJ1-1	TRBD1	TGTGCCAGCAGCGTAGAAGGTACAGGGGTAACTGAAGCTTTCTTT	CASSVEGTGVTEAFF
TRBV27	NA	TRBJ2-2	NA	TGTGCCAGCAGTCCCGGGACCGGGGAGCTGTTTTTT	CASSPGTGELFF
TRBV5-4	NA	TRBJ2-7	NA	TGTGCCAGCAGCTTGGTAGGGGCATCCTACGAGCAGTACTTC	CASSLVGASYEQYF
TRBV28	NA	TRBJ1-5	TRBD1	TGTGCCAGCAGTACTGGACAGGGGCTGGATCAGCCCCAGCATTTT	CASSTGQGLDQPQHF
TRBV19	once	TRBJ2-1	NA	TGTGCCAGTAGTATGAAGCGCAATGAGCAGTTCTTC	CASSMKRNEQFF
TRBV9	NA	TRBJ2-2	TRBD2	TGTGCCAGCAGTTGGGGAGCGGGAGGGCCGATCGGGGAGCTGTTTTTT	CASSWGAGGPIGELFF
TRBV2	NA	TRBJ2-1	NA	TGTGCCAGCAGTGTCGAGTCATCGGATGGAGATGAGCAGTTCTTC	CASSVESSDGDEQFF
TRBV11-2	NA	TRBJ2-7	NA	TGTGCCAGCAGCTTAGGCGGCCCCTACGAGCAGTACTTC	CASSLGGPYEQYF
TRBV20-1	NA	TRBJ2-5	NA	TGCAGTGCTACTCACCAAGAGACCCAGTACTTC	CSATHQETQYF
TRBV6-6	NA	TRBJ2-5	NA	TGTGCCAGCAACGACTTGGGAGAGACCCAGTACTTC	CASNDLGETQYF
TRBV19	NA	TRBJ2-3	TRBD1	TGTGCCAGTAGTGCGGGGACAGGGTATAGGGATACGCAGTATTTT	CASSAGTGYRDTQYF
TRBV5-1	NA	TRBJ2-1	TRBD2	TGCGCCAGCAGCGCTGGGACTAGCGGATACAATGAGCAGTTCTTC	CASSAGTSGYNEQFF
TRBV25-1	NA	TRBJ1-1	TRBD1	TGTGCCAGCAGTGACTTGACAGGGACCACTGAAGCTTTCTTT	CASSDLTGTTEAFF
TRBV6-5	NA	TRBJ1-6	NA	TGTGCCAGCAGCCCCGGAGGGGCATATAATTCACCCCTCCACTTT	CASSPGGAYNSPLHF
TRBV5-4	NA	TRBJ2-2	TRBD2	TGTGCCAGCACCCGGACTAGCGGGAAGAACACCGGGGAGCTGTTTTTT	CASTRTSGKNTGELFF
TRBV7-2	NA	TRBJ1-3	TRBD1	TGTGCCAGCAGCTTAGGCGGACAGGGACTTTCTGGAAACACCATATATTTT	CASSLGGQGLSGNTIYF
TRBV5-1	NA	TRBJ1-2	TRBD1	TGCGCCAGCAGCTTGGGCGGGACAGGGGGCATCTTGGTCTACACCTTC	CASSLGGTGGILVYTF
TRBV3-1/TRBV3-2	NA	TRBJ2-1	TRBD2	TGTGCCAGCAGCCAAGATAACCCACTAGCGGCGTACAATGAGCAGTTCTTC	CASSQDNPLAAYNEQFF
TRBV2	NA	TRBJ1-3	NA	TGTGCCAGCAGTCCTGACAGAATAGGAGTCCCCATATATTTT	CASSPDRIGVPIYF
TRBV4-1	NA	TRBJ2-7	TRBD1	TGCGCCAGCAGCCAAGGAGCAGACAGGGGGGGGTACGAGCAGTACTTC	CASSQGADRGGYEQYF
TRBV7-9	NA	TRBJ2-5	NA	TGTGCCAGCAGCTTAGGTCTTCAAGAGACCCAGTACTTC	CASSLGLQETQYF
TRBV4-1	NA	TRBJ1-2	NA	TGCGCCAGCAGCCAAGAACAGTTAGGATATGGCTACACCTTC	CASSQEQLGYGYTF
TRBV24-1	NA	TRBJ2-1	NA	TGTGCCACCAGTGAGGGGAGCTCCTACAATGAGCAGTTCTTC	CATSEGSSYNEQFF
TRBV7-9	NA	TRBJ2-5	NA	TGTGCCAGCAGCTTAATGGACACCCCGGCGGAGACCCAGTACTTC	CASSLMDTPAETQYF
TRBV10-3	NA	TRBJ1-2	NA	TGTGCCATCAGTGACCCCGGCCAGAAGGGAGACTATGGCTACACCTTC	CAISDPGQKGDYGYTF
TRBV2	NA	TRBJ2-1	TRBD2	TGTGCCAGCAGTGGCGGGACTAGGTACAATGAGCAGTTCTTC	CASSGGTRYNEQFF
TRBV24-1	NA	TRBJ2-1	NA	TGTGCCACCAGTGATTTCGGCAGGGGAGAGGGGGATGAGCAGTTCTTC	CATSDFGRGEGDEQFF